One sample yielded the 15 T cell receptor beta chains listed below, sequenced in a study of T cell changes during pregnancy in multiple sclerosis. Assay used: immunoSEQ multiplex PCR; TCRdb lists only in-frame clones, some missing. Counted here are about 43,000 clones, roughly nine tenths occurring once; the ten biggest clones make up roughly 4.5%. The source material was peripheral blood, sampled in the second trimester of pregnancy. The receptors were gathered from a female donor in good health, enrolled as a control in a pregnancy study.

The chain joins TRBV11-3 to TRBJ2-1; 16 bases are shared with TRBD2. The ends lost 5 bases at V and 7 bases at J; junction bases unmatched: 8. This CDR3 has 17 residues. CDR1 SGHNT and CDR2 YENEEA come from the germline V gene. CDR3 sequence (DNA): TGTGCCAGCAGCCCGGGACTAGCGGGGGGGCCGGATAATGAGCAGTTCTTC. It specifies CASSPGLAGGPDNEQFF.

The chain joins TRBV18 to TRBJ2-7; 9 nucleotides line up with TRBD2. Per germline, CDR1 KGHSH and CDR2 LQKENI. J lost 7 bases, V lost 3 bases, and 7 bases had no gene match. CDR3 length: 14 amino acids. Here the CDR3 reads CASSPARGGREQYF. The CDR3 DNA sequence: TGTGCCAGCTCACCTGCGCGGGGGGGCCGGGAGCAGTACTTC. Combining the CDR3 with reference TRBV18 and TRBJ2-7 gives the whole variable domain NAGVMQNPRHLVRRRGQEARLRCSPMKGHSHVYWYRQLPEEGLKFMVYLQKENIIDESGMPKERFSAEFPKEGPSILRIQQVVRGDSAAYFCASSPARGGREQYFGPGTRLTVT.

The chain employs TRBV5-5 and TRBJ2-7; D perhaps matches TRBD1 (5 bases). The germline V gene has CDR1 SGHKS and CDR2 YYEKEE (reference sequence). This CDR3 has 13 residues. V was cut by 4 bases and J by 6 bases, with 14 bases left in between. CDR3 coding DNA: TGTGCCAGCAGCCCGGCGCAGGGTACCGAGCAGTACTTC. This sequence encodes CASSPAQGTEQYF.

The chain joins TRBV9 to TRBJ2-1, with 14 bases lining up with TRBD2. The CDR3 has 18 residues. Germline-derived CDR1 and CDR2 are SGDLS and YYNGEE. Trimming cost V 0 bases and J 5 bases; bases outside gene matches: 7. For the CDR3, the DNA is TGTGCCAGCAGCGTAGCGGGGACTAGCGGGGGCCAGAACAATGAGCAGTTCTTC. It specifies CASSVAGTSGGQNNEQFF.

This clone was observed once. The CDR3 bases are TGCAGCGTCTACAGATCTAACTATGGCTACACCTTC. Its protein product is CSVYRSNYGYTF. The gene calls are TRBV29-1 and TRBJ1-2; D is ambiguous. Trimming removed 6 bases from V and 0 bases from J, with 8 bases in between. CDR1 is SQVTM, CDR2 ANQGSEA, per germline. CDR3 length: 12 amino acids. The whole variable domain, remainder taken from reference TRBV29-1 and TRBJ1-2, is SAVISQKPSRDICQRGTSLTIQCQVDSQVTMMFWYRQQPGQSLTLIATANQGSEATYESGFVIDKFPISRPNLTFSTLTVSNMSPEDSSIYLCSVYRSNYGYTFGSGTRLTVV.

The V and J genes are TRBV7-9 and TRBJ1-4, with D maybe TRBD1 (6 bases). The CDR3 contains 15 residues. The germline CDR1 and CDR2 sequences are SEHNR and FQNEAQ (reference sequence). V lost 7 bases to trimming and J lost 4 bases, with 16 bases between them. This CDR3 is CASNDRGQFNEKLFF. The CDR3 DNA reads as TGTGCCAGCAACGATCGAGGACAGTTTAATGAAAAACTGTTTTTT.

In this sample, this clone turned up once. This chain uses TRBV7-9 with TRBJ2-2; tentative D call: TRBD1 (5 bases). Trimming shortened V by 2 bases and J by 4 bases, and 20 bases separated the two germline ends. The germline gives CDR1 SEHNR, CDR2 FQNEAQ (reference sequence). The CDR3 contains 18 residues. The CDR3 here is CASSLFWGNNRITGELFF. CDR3 nucleotides: TGTGCCAGCAGCTTATTCTGGGGCAACAATAGAATCACCGGGGAGCTGTTTTTT. Full variable domain (outside the CDR3, taken from reference TRBV7-9 and TRBJ2-2): DTGVSQNPRHKITKRGQNVTFRCDPISEHNRLYWYRQTLGQGPEFLTYFQNEAQLEKSRLLSDRFSAERPKGSFSTLEIQRTEQGDSAMYLCASSLFWGNNRITGELFFGEGSRLTVL.

This chain links TRBV30 with TRBJ2-7; 10 bases fit TRBD2. The ends lost 4 bases at V and 4 bases at J; junction bases unmatched: 10. CDR3 length: 15 residues. CDR1 GTSNPN and CDR2 SVGIG come from the germline V gene (reference sequence). The CDR3 nucleotides are TGTGCCTGGAAGTCTAGCGGGAGCTACTCGTACGAGCAGTACTTC. Its protein product is CAWKSSGSYSYEQYF.

V and J are TRBV28 and TRBJ1-3, with TRBD1 identical over 7 bases. The V gene's germline CDR1 is MDHEN and CDR2 SYDVKM. The CDR3 contains 14 residues. The V gene end was trimmed by 3 bases and the J gene end by 2 bases; junction bases not matched to a gene: 1. DNA of the CDR3: TGTGCCAGCAGTTTGACAGGGCCTGGAAACACCATATATTTT. It yields the protein CASSLTGPGNTIYF.

This chain connects TRBV19 to TRBJ2-2; TRBD2 matches 9 bases. V trimming: 7 bases; J trimming: 5 bases; junction bases outside the gene matches: 11. Looked up from germline, CDR1 is LNHDA and CDR2 is SQIVND (reference sequence). The CDR3 is 16 amino acids. The CDR3 region has the DNA TGTGCCAGTAAGAGGTCTAGCGGGGTCACTACCGGGGAGCTGTTTTTT. Amino acids: CASKRSSGVTTGELFF. The full variable domain, with the rest looked up from reference TRBV19 and TRBJ2-2, is DGGITQSPKYLFRKEGQNVTLSCEQNLNHDAMYWYRQDPGQGLRLIYYSQIVNDFQKGDIAEGYSVSREKKESFPLTVTSAQKNPTAFYLCASKRSSGVTTGELFFGEGSRLTVL.

V is TRBV7-2 and J is TRBJ2-5, with 7 bases lining up with TRBD2. Trimming cost V 1 base and J 5 bases; bases outside gene matches: 19. This CDR3 is built from 19 residues. Germline assignment: CDR1 SGHTA and CDR2 FQGNSA. For the CDR3, the DNA is TGTGCCAGCAGCTTAGTTGCGTTCATATTGGCGGGAGCGCGGGAGACCCAGTACTTC. It encodes CASSLVAFILAGARETQYF.

This clone was seen just once. V usage is TRBV10-3 and J usage is TRBJ1-2, with a weak D call TRBD1 (5 bases). Trimming stripped 11 bases from V and 7 bases from J, with 17 bases between. Germline assignment: CDR1 ENHRY and CDR2 SYGVKD. The CDR3 has 12 amino acids. The CDR3 here is CASLGGTFGYTF. DNA of the CDR3: TGTGCCTCTCTCGGCGGGACGTTTGGCTACACCTTC.

The chain employs TRBV10-3 and TRBJ2-5, with D unclear. V lost 4 bases, J lost 5 bases, and 8 bases lay in between. In germline, CDR1 is ENHRY, CDR2 SYGVKD. CDR3 length equals 12 residues. CDR3: CAISGVEETQYF. CDR3 in DNA: TGTGCCATCAGTGGAGTCGAGGAGACCCAGTACTTC.

The J gene is TRBJ2-7, the V gene TRBV29-1, with TRBD1 matching 9 bases. J lost 4 bases, V lost 6 bases, and 10 bases had no gene match. Germline CDR1 reads SQVTM; CDR2 reads ANQGSEA. The CDR3 is 14 residues long. The CDR3 is CSVMTPGQGYEQYF. CDR3 nucleotides: TGCAGCGTGATGACCCCGGGACAGGGATACGAGCAGTACTTC.

The chain links TRBV4-2 to TRBJ2-7; TRBD2 is a possible D gene (6 bases). The V end lost 4 bases, the J end lost 1 base, and 11 bases lay between the germline ends. CDR1 LGHNA and CDR2 YNFKEQ come from the germline V gene. The CDR3 contains 14 residues. The CDR3 protein is CASSPRDGSYEQYF. CDR3 nucleotides: TGTGCCAGCAGCCCGCGGGACGGATCCTACGAGCAGTACTTC.